This entry lists 5 T cell receptor beta chains sequenced from one sample in a study of blood T cell repertoires in COVID-19. The protocol was immunoSEQ multiplex PCR, while the TCRdb copy is restricted to in-frame clones and leaves out a portion. Of approximately 57,000 clones detected, roughly four fifths appear once; the ten largest clones hold around 8.7%. The material sequenced was peripheral blood. All receptors derive from an elderly woman with acute or convalescent COVID-19.

The chain joins TRBV19 to TRBJ2-5; 14 bases are a match to TRBD2. CDR1 and CDR2 (germline): LNHDA, SQIVND (reference sequence). The CDR3 consists of 16 residues. The ends lost 3 bases at V and 4 bases at J; junction bases unmatched: 4. CDR3: CASSMGLAGARETQYF. The CDR3 nucleotides are TGTGCCAGTAGTATGGGACTAGCGGGAGCCAGAGAGACCCAGTACTTC.

The chain joins TRBV28 to TRBJ2-3; 7 bases are shared with TRBD1. V shed 2 bases and J 2 bases; nucleotides not matched to a gene: 4. CDR3 length: 15 amino acids. Germline CDR1 and CDR2: MDHEN and SYDVKM. The CDR3 spells CASSLGDRATDTQYF. The CDR3, as DNA: TGTGCCAGCAGTTTAGGAGACAGGGCCACAGATACGCAGTATTTT.

The chain combines TRBV29-1 with TRBJ2-7; D might be TRBD1 (6 bases). The CDR3 consists of 11 residues. In germline, CDR1 is SQVTM, CDR2 ANQGSEA. V was cut by 4 bases and J by 4 bases, with 8 bases left in between. The CDR3 coding sequence is TGCAGCGTTGCTCAGGGGTACGAGCAGTACTTC. Amino acids: CSVAQGYEQYF.

The chain employs TRBV7-9 and TRBJ2-2; D is unresolved. Trimming removed 2 bases at V and 5 bases at J, with 12 bases between. This CDR3 has 15 residues. Germline V gene data show CDR1 as SEHNR and CDR2 as FQNEAQ (reference sequence). DNA for the CDR3: TGTGCCAGCAGCTTACTAGGTTCGCAGACCGGGGAGCTGTTTTTT. Protein sequence: CASSLLGSQTGELFF.

The rearrangement uses TRBV4-1 and TRBJ2-1, with 9 positions matching TRBD1. The CDR3 consists of 17 residues. V lost 2 bases and J lost 4; bases outside the gene matches: 9. Germline values: CDR1 MGHRA, CDR2 YSYEKL. CDR3 DNA: TGCGCCAGCAGCCAACAATCTACCGGGACAGGGTACAATGAGCAGTTCTTC. Translation: CASSQQSTGTGYNEQFF.